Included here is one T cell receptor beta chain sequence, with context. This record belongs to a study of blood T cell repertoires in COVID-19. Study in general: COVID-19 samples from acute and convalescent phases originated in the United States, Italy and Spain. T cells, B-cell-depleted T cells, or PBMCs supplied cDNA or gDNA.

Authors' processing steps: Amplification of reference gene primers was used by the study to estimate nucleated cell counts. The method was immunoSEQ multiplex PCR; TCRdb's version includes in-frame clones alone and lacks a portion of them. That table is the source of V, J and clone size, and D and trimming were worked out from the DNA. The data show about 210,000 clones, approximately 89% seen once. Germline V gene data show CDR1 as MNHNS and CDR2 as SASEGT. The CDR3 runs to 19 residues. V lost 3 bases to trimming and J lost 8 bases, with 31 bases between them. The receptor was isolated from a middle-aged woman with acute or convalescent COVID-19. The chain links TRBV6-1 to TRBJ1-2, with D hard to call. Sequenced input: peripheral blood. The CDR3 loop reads CASSETPGSYYDTPDGYTF. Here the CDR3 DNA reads TGTGCCAGCAGTGAGACGCCGGGATCCTATTATGATACCCCGGACGGCTACACCTTC.